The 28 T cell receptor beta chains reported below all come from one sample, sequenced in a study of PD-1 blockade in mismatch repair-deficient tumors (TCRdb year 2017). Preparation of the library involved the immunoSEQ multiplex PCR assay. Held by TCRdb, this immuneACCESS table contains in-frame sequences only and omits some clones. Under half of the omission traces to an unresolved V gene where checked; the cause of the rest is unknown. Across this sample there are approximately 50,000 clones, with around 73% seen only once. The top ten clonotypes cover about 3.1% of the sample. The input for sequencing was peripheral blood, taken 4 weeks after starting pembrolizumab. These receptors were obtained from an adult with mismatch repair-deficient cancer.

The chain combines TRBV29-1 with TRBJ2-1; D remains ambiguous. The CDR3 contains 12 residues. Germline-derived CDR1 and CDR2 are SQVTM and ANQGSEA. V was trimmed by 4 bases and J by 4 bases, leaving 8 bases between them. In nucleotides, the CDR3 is TGCAGCGTTGTTAACTCGTACAATGAGCAGTTCTTC. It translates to CSVVNSYNEQFF.

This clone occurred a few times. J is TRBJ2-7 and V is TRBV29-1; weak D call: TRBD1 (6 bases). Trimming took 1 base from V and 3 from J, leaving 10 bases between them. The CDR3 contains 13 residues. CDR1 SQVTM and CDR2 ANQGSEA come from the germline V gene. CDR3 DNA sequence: TGCAGCGTTGAAGGCGACAGGAACTACGAGCAGTACTTC. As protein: CSVEGDRNYEQYF.

CDR3 nucleotides: TGTGCCAGCAGCCAAGTTCTGACAGGGGGTGGGGAGCTGTTTTTT. Amino acids: CASSQVLTGGGELFF. The chain links TRBV4-2 to TRBJ2-2; 9 nucleotides match TRBD1. The CDR3 has 15 amino acids. V was clipped by 1 base and J by 8 bases; unmatched bases: 5. The germline gives CDR1 LGHNA, CDR2 YNFKEQ.

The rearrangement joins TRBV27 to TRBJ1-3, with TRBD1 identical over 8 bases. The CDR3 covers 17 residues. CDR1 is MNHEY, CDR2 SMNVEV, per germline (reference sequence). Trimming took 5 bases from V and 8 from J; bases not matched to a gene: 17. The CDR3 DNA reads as TGTGCCAGCAGTCCCCAAGTTGTACGGGACAGGTCGGACACCATATATTTT. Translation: CASSPQVVRDRSDTIYF.

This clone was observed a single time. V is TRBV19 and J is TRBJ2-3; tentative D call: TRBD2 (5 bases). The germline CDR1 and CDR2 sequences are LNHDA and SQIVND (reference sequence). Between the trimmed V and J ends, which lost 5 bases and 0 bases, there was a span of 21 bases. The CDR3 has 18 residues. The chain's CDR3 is CASSRGRAKAGSTDTQYF. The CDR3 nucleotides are TGTGCCAGTAGTCGGGGAAGGGCAAAGGCTGGCAGCACAGATACGCAGTATTTT.

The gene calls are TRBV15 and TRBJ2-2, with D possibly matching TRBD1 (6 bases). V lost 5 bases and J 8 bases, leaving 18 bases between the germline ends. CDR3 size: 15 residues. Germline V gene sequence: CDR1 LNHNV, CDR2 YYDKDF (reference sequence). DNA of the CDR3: TGTGCCACCAGCCCGTCCCGGGACAAGTCTGGGGAGCTGTTTTTT. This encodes CATSPSRDKSGELFF.

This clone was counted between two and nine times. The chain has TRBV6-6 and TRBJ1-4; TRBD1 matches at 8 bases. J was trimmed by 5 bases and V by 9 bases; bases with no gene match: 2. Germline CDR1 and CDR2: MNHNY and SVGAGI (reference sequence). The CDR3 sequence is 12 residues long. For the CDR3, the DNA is TGTGCCAGTGGGACAGGAAATGAAAAACTGTTTTTT. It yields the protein CASGTGNEKLFF.

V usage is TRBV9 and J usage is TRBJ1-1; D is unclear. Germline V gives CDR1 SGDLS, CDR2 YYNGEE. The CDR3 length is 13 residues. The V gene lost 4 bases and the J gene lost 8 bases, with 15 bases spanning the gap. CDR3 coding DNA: TGTGCCAGCAGCCCCCAACCGGCCAGAGAAGCTTTCTTT. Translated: CASSPQPAREAFF. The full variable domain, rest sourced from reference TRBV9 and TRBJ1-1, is DSGVTQTPKHLITATGQRVTLRCSPRSGDLSVYWYQQSLDQGLQFLIQYYNGEERAKGNILERFSAQQFPDLHSELNLSSLELGDSALYFCASSPQPAREAFFGQGTRLTVV.

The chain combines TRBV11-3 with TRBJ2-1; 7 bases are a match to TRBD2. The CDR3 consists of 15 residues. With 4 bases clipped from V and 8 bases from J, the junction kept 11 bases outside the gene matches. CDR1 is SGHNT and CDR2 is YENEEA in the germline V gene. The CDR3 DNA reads TGTGCCAGCAGCTCTGACACTAGCGTTGGCCATGAGCAGTTCTTC. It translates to CASSSDTSVGHEQFF.

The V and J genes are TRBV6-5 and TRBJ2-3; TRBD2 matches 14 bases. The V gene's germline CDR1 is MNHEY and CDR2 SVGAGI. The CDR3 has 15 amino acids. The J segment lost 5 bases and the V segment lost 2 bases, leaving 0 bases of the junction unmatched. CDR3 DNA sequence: TGTGCCAGCAGTTACGGACTAGCGGGAGGAGATACGCAGTATTTT. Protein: CASSYGLAGGDTQYF.

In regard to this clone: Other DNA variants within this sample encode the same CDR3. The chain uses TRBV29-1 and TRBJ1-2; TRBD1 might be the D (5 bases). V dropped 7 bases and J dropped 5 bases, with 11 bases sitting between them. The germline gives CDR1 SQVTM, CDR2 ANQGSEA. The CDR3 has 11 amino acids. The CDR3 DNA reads TGCAGCGCCGAACGGGGGTATGGCTACACCTTC. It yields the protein CSAERGYGYTF.

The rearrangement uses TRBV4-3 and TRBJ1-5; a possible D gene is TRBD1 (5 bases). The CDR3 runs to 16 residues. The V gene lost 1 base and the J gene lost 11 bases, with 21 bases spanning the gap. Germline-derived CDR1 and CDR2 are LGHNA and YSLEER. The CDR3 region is CASSQAGRSSKGTQHF. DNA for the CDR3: TGCGCCAGCAGCCAAGCCGGACGGAGCAGCAAGGGGACCCAGCATTTT.

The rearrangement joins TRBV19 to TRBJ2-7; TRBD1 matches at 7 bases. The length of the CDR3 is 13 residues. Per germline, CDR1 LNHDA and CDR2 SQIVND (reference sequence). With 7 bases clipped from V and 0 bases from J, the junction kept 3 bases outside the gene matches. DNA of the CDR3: TGTGCCAGTAAACGGGACAGCTCCTACGAGCAGTACTTC. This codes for CASKRDSSYEQYF.

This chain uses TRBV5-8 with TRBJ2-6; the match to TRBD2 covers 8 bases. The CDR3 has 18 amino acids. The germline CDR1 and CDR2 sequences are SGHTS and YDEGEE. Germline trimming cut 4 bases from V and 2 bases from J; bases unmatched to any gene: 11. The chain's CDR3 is CASSPDGGAGAGANVLTF. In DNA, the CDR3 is TGTGCCAGCAGCCCCGACGGGGGAGCGGGAGCTGGGGCCAACGTCCTGACTTTC.

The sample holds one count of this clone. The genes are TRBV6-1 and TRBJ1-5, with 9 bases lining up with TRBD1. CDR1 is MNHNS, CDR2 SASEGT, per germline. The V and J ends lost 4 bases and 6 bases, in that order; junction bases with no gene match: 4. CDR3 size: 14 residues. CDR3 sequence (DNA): TGTGCCAGCAGTGGGGGACAGGGCCTTCAGCCCCAGCATTTT. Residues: CASSGGQGLQPQHF.

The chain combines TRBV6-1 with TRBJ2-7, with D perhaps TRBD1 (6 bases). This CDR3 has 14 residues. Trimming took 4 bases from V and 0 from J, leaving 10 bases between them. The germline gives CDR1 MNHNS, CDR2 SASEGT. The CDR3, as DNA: TGTGCCAGCAGTGGACGACAGGACTCCTACGAGCAGTACTTC. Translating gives CASSGRQDSYEQYF.

CDR3 loop: CASGDWGRDEQYF. The CDR3 region has the DNA TGTGCCAGCGGGGACTGGGGTCGGGACGAGCAGTACTTC. This chain links TRBV2 with TRBJ2-7; tentative D call: TRBD2 (6 bases). This CDR3 has 13 amino acids. The V gene lost 8 bases and the J gene lost 5 bases, with 16 bases spanning the gap. Germline CDR1 and CDR2: SNHLY and FYNNEI.

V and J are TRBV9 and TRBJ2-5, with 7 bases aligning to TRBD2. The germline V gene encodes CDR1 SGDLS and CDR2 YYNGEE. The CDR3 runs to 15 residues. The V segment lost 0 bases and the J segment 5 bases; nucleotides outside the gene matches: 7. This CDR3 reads CASSVGGGLRETQYF. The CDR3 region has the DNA TGTGCCAGCAGCGTAGGGGGGGGATTGCGCGAGACCCAGTACTTC.

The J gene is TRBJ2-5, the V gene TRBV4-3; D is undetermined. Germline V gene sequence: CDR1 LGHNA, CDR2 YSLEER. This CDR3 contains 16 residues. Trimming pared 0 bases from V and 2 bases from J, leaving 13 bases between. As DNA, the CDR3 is TGCGCCAGCAGCCAAGATCGTAGTGACGGACAAGAGACCCAGTACTTC. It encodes CASSQDRSDGQETQYF.

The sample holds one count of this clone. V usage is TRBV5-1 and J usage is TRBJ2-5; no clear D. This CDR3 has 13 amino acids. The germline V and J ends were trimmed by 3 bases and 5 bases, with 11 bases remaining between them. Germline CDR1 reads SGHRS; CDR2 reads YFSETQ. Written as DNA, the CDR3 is TGCGCCAGCAGCTCCCAACCCGGGGAGACCCAGTACTTC. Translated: CASSSQPGETQYF.

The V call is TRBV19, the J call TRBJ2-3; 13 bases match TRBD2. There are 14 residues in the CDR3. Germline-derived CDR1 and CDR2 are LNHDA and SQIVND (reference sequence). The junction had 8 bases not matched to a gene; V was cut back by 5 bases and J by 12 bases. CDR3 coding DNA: TGTGCCAGTAGTTCAAAACTAGCGGGAGGGACTCAGTATTTT. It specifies CASSSKLAGGTQYF.

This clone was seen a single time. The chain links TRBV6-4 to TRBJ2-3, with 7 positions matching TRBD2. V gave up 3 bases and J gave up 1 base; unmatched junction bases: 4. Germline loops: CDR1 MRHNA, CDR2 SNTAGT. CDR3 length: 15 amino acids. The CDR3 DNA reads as TGTGCCAGCAGTGAAGGGCGGGAGCGCACAGATACGCAGTATTTT. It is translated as CASSEGRERTDTQYF.

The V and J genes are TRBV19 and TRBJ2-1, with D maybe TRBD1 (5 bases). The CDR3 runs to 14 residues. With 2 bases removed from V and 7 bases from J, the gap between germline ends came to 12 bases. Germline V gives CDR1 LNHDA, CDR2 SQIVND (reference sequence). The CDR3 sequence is CASSISRGVNEQFF. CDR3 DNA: TGTGCCAGTAGTATAAGTAGGGGCGTAAATGAGCAGTTCTTC.

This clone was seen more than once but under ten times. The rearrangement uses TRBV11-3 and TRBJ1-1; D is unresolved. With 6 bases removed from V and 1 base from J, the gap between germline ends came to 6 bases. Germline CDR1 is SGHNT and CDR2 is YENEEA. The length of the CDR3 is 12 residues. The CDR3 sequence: CASRLGNTEAFF. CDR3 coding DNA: TGTGCCAGCAGGTTGGGGAACACTGAAGCTTTCTTT.

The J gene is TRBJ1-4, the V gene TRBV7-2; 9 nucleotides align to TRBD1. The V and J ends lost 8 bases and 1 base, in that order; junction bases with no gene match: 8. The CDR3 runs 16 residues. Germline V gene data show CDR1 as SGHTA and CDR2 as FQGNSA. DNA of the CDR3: TGTGCCAGCGGTCCACAGGGGGCGCGAACTAATGAAAAACTGTTTTTT. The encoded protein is CASGPQGARTNEKLFF.

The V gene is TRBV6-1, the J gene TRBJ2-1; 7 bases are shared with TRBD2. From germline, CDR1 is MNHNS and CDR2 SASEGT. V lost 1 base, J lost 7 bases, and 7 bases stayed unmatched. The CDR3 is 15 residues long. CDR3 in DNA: TGTGCCAGCAGTGAAGGAACTAGCGTCAGTAATGAGCAGTTCTTC. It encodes CASSEGTSVSNEQFF.

CDR3 protein: CASSIQGGETQYF. The CDR3 DNA reads TGTGCCAGTAGTATCCAGGGTGGGGAGACCCAGTACTTC. The V and J genes are TRBV19 and TRBJ2-5, with TRBD1 as a possible D gene (5 bases). This CDR3 is built from 13 residues. From germline, CDR1 is LNHDA and CDR2 SQIVND (reference sequence). The V and J ends lost 3 bases and 5 bases respectively, with 10 bases between them.

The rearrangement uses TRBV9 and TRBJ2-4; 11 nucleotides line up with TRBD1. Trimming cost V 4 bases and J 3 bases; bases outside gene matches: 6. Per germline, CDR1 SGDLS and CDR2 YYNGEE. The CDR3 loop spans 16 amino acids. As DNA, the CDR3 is TGTGCCAGCAGCCCGCGGACAGGGGGCGGCAAAAACATTCAGTACTTC. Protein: CASSPRTGGGKNIQYF. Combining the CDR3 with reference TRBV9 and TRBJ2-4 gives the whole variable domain DSGVTQTPKHLITATGQRVTLRCSPRSGDLSVYWYQQSLDQGLQFLIQYYNGEERAKGNILERFSAQQFPDLHSELNLSSLELGDSALYFCASSPRTGGGKNIQYFGAGTRLSVL.